This T cell receptor (beta chain) originates from a study of beta chain features in type 1 diabetes (dated by TCRdb to the late 2010s). Turning to the overall study: No differences in mean age, gender distribution, total cell number or subset yield were found between patients and healthy donors. Regulatory and stem cell-like memory subsets were obtained from only 8 patients and about 8 healthy donors, while naive and central memory subsets were obtained from all 28 donors. A total of 107,917,701 sorted cells were examined across all samples, and the number of cells per subset was strongly correlated with RNA yield. The study compared TCRB repertoires of sorted circulating CD4+ T cell subsets between recently diagnosed type 1 diabetes patients and matched healthy donors.

Results the study describes overall, beyond this receptor: Fewer insertions and more nucleotide deletions at VDJ recombination sites were observed in patients with type 1 diabetes, implying thymic rearrangement abnormalities. Sequencing cDNA rather than genomic DNA could over-represent highly expressing activated cells, although activation and CD3 levels did not differ between groups. Naive, central memory and regulatory TCRB repertoires appeared to be more alike among patients than among healthy donors. Type 1 diabetes patients showed a moderate but significant shortening of TCRB CDR3 length in all four CD4+ subsets. Only small numbers of individuals were included in the HLA sub-analyses, which left unresolved whether HLA type had any influence on TCRB rearrangement. Shorter templates might have been favored by PCR, but patient and control samples were amplified and corrected together, so both groups would have been affected equally by any skew.

Comments on this clone: This clone's antigen is unknown. Base qualities are not at hand, and no much larger clone is one base apart. Other DNA sequences in this sample translate to the same CDR3.

Each donor gave one peripheral blood draw, about 110 mL on average, collected into heparinised tubes. Using a panel that included CD45RO, CCR7, CD25, CD127, CD95 and CD27, naive, central memory, regulatory and stem cell-like memory CD4+ T cells were sorted on a BD FACSAria II. All sorted populations exceeded 95% purity. PBMCs were separated immediately by Lymphoprep density gradient centrifugation and were stained directly, without being cultured. To minimize batch effects, samples were stained and sorted in pairs, one healthy donor with one patient per experiment. The High Capacity cDNA Reverse Transcription Kit was used to reverse transcribe all of the isolated RNA, meaning that expressed TCRB transcripts were what got sequenced. Deep immunoSEQ sequencing was applied to naive, central memory and regulatory T cell samples, giving an average of around 3.8 million total reads per sample. Sorted cells were lysed in RLT buffer and RNA was extracted with DNase-treated RNeasy Micro or Mini kits, depending on cell number. To prevent cross-contamination, every cell subset was processed on its own, while patient and healthy donor samples were processed together. The immunoSEQ multiplex PCR was used to amplify TCRB sequences from cDNA, yielding 87-bp fragments that span the CDR3 region. Amplicons were sequenced on the Illumina HiSeq platform. In the original analysis: PCR bias was computationally corrected using synthetic template baselines, reads within Hamming distance 2 were collapsed, and singletons that could not be merged were discarded. Reads were aligned against IMGT to assign V, D and J genes, CDR3 length and insertions or deletions at six rearrangement sites. Within each subset, clonotype counts were normalized to sorted cell number, after which true diversity and Gini coefficients were computed with the tcR R package. The overlap coefficient, calculated on TCRB nucleotide sequences, was used to measure repertoire sharing. The source is immuneACCESS, and TCRdb retained only in-frame sequences with V and J called. Part of the clones is not carried over; for the studies checked, unresolved V genes explain less than half of this, and the remainder is unexplained. V and J calls plus clone size are reproduced from that table; the DNA served to infer D and trimming. In this sample the table shows about 140,000 clones, over 8% of which occur a single time. The top ten constitute approximately 0.69% of the sample.

This TCR derives from a woman aged 35 to 49 in good health. The source material was central memory CD4+ T cells from blood.

The CDR3 sequence is CASSYQGSGGYTF. Here is the DNA: TGTGCCAGCAGTTACCAGGGATCGGGCGGCTACACCTTC. The receptor chain draws on TRBV6-5 and TRBJ1-2, with TRBD1 as a weak D call on 5 bases. CDR3 length: 13 amino acids, cysteine to phenylalanine. Kept here is only the CDR3 DNA, which spans 39 bases and is read in frame from base 1. In the germline V gene, CDR1 corresponds to MNHEY and CDR2 to SVGAGI. Between the V and J ends, shortened by 2 bases and 8 bases respectively, the junction contains 12 bases.